The T cell receptor beta chain under discussion was sequenced for a study of cytomegalovirus exposure and HLA in healthy donors. Study background: From HLA-typed donors, an early data release held tens of millions of unique TCRs.

The germline V gene has CDR1 SGHNT and CDR2 YENEEA. V was trimmed by 6 bases and J by 0 bases, leaving 8 bases between them. CDR3 length: 14 residues. The PCR employed 60 Vbeta primers together with 13 Jbeta primers. Data came from immunoSEQ multiplex PCR; TCRdb stores just in-frame clones and leaves some out. This table has 270,000 or so clones, about nine tenths appearing once. Findings and limits, study-wide: Analysis performed later showed TCR beta chains linked to HLA being more clonally expanded than equally common others. The number of N-insertions in an Asian-associated ancestry cluster was reportedly below the approximately 600-donor mean in a later analysis.

A word on this clone: Its antigen remains unidentified.

The V call is TRBV11-3, the J call TRBJ2-2, with TRBD1 as a possible D gene (6 bases). The sample was PBMCs. This receptor was taken from a man between 40 and 49 years old in good health and CMV-seropositive. CDR3 protein: CASSRQANTGELFF. In DNA, the CDR3 is TGTGCCAGCAGTCGACAGGCGAACACCGGGGAGCTGTTTTTT.